Below, one TCR beta chain is given with its context. This clonotype has a count of ten or more. It has no known antigen specificity. No clone much larger than this one lies a single base away; base qualities are absent. These data originate in a study of identical twins (TCRdb year 2016). Turning to the overall study: The study deep-sequenced TCR alpha and beta repertoires from monozygotic twins, unrelated adults of various ages and cord blood to test whether fetal clonotypes persist. Replicate twin experiments were performed at different times using different library preparation protocols to rule out contamination.

The method behind the library was 5' RACE. For sequencing, an Illumina HiSeq 2000 was employed. A universal primer binding site was introduced by template switching, and a unique molecular identifier was present in the final cDNA, enabling accurate counting of TCR cDNA molecules. First-strand cDNA for TCR alpha and beta chains was synthesized from specific primers in the conserved constant-segment region. To control for contamination, each cDNA library was double barcoded with a SMART-Mk sample barcode plus Illumina barcodes. TruSeq adapter sequences along with Illumina sample barcodes were introduced in two successive PCR steps. TCR alpha and beta cDNA libraries were sequenced on the Illumina HiSeq platform with custom primers. As for the original processing: MiGEC was used to process raw reads and extract unique molecular identifiers, and MiXCR was used to find CDR3 positions. For each individual, recombination models were inferred using an EM algorithm with the repgenHMM and IGoR tools. Shared clonotype analysis was performed with the tcR package in R, normalizing sharing by the product of cloneset sizes. Out-of-frame nonproductive sequences were analyzed to study raw recombination free of thymic and clonal selection effects. TCRdb reprocessed the public reads (quality trimming at Q25 with fastp, clone calling with MiXCR) and kept in-frame beta chains. Each entry is one CDR3 protein sequence, shown with its most common DNA and genes. What appears here as the V and J calls and clone size reflects TCRdb's work, not the paper's. This sample is represented by more than 350,000 distinct CDR3 sequences; 7% to 9.5% of them were singletons. 8% to 10% of the sample lies in the top ten.

In the germline V gene, CDR1 corresponds to SGHRS and CDR2 to YFSETQ. Taken from cysteine to phenylalanine, the CDR3 has 15 residues. The entry retains the CDR3 DNA only, 45 bases that are in frame from base 1. V and J are truncated by 5 bases and 1 base respectively, leaving an intervening sequence of 14 bases. Findings and caveats that apply to the study as a whole: Conclusions relied on cross-sectional statistical analysis, since the same donors could not be followed over many years. The excess sharing between twins in beta out-of-frame sequences was weaker because fewer shared sequences reduced the signal-to-noise ratio. Recombination models systematically underestimated out-of-frame TCR alpha sharing in monozygotic twins but agreed with sharing between unrelated individuals. Compared with coincidental sharing between unrelated individuals, out-of-frame TCR alpha sequences shared between twins showed an excess of sequences with low generation probability. Zero-insertion analyses could be partly confounded by invariant T cells such as MAIT and iNKT, though diverse VJ usage argued against such confounding for most clonotypes. Fewer insertions were carried by abundant cord blood beta clonotypes; a weaker similar trend was observed in young adult naive repertoires, while no such trend was observed in memory repertoires.

All donors were healthy Caucasians. The study also sequenced three unrelated non-twin adults: a male aged 18 to 30, a male aged 50 to 59 and a female aged 50 to 59. Miltenyi CD45RO+ enrichment and human naive T-cell isolation kits were used to isolate memory (CD45RO+) and naive T cells from PBMC. This clonotype was obtained from a woman aged 50 to 65 in good health. The sequenced sample consisted of naive T cells sorted from blood. The sample's cell subset or site, from its label and the paper: cells isolated with a human naive T-cell isolation kit. The receptor chain draws on TRBV5-1 and TRBJ2-3; there is no confident call for the D gene. The DNA sequence follows: TGCGCCAGCAGGACGGACGGTGGGGGCACAGATACGCAGTATTTT. The resulting protein is CASRTDGGGTDTQYF.